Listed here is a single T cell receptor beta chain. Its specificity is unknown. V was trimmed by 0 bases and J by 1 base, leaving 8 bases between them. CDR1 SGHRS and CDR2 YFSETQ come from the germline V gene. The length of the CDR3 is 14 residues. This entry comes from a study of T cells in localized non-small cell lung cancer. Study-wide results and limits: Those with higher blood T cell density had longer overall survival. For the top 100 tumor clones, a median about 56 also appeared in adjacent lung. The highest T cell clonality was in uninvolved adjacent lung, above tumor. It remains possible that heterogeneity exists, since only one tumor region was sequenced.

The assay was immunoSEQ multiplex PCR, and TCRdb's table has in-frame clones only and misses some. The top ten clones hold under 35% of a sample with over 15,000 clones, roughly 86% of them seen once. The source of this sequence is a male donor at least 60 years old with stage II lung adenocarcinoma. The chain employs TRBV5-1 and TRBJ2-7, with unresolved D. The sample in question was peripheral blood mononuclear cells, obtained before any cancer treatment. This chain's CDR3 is CASSLDRVSYEQYF. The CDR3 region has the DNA TGCGCCAGCAGCTTGGACAGAGTTTCCTACGAGCAGTACTTC.